One and the same sample provided the 21 T cell receptor beta chains below, sequenced in a study of CD8 T cells in ankylosing spondylitis. Their cognate antigens are unknown. TCRdb called the 5' RACE reads again in MiXCR, with one record for every CDR3 protein. The table has about 510,000 distinct CDR3 sequences, less than 6% seen once. General study findings and limits: Blood of patients with ankylosing spondylitis appeared to be characterized by a TCR beta motif of roughly eight highly homologous variants.

Sequenced input: blood, either unsorted or a sorted T cell fraction (not recorded which). The source of these receptors is a male donor with ankylosing spondylitis.

Ten or more counts support this clonotype. The genes are TRBV4-3 and TRBJ1-5; D unclear. The V gene's germline CDR1 is LGHNA and CDR2 YSLEER. CDR3 length: 13 amino acids. The V and J ends lost 0 bases and 7 bases respectively, with 7 bases between them. CDR3 in amino acids: CASSQDLEQPQHF. In DNA form, the CDR3 reads TGCGCCAGCAGCCAAGATCTGGAACAGCCCCAGCATTTT.

This clonotype was found many times. The rearrangement uses TRBV24-1 and TRBJ2-1; D is unclear. The CDR3 runs 16 residues. Germline CDR1 and CDR2: KGHDR and SFDVKD. The V end lost 3 bases, the J end lost 0 bases, and 11 bases lay between the germline ends. For the CDR3, the DNA is TGTGCCACCAGTGATCCTCAGATCCGCTCCTACAATGAGCAGTTCTTC. As protein: CATSDPQIRSYNEQFF.

This rearrangement joins TRBV3-1 to TRBJ2-5, with 8 bases that match TRBD2. The CDR3 extends over 14 amino acids. The V segment lost 4 bases and the J segment 2 bases; nucleotides outside the gene matches: 3. The germline V gene has CDR1 LGHDT and CDR2 YNNKEL (reference sequence). CDR3 residues: CASSLQRGQETQYF. DNA of the CDR3: TGTGCCAGCAGCCTCCAGCGGGGGCAAGAGACCCAGTACTTC.

This clonotype has at least ten counts. The gene calls are TRBV29-1 and TRBJ1-1; possible D gene TRBD1, 6 bases. CDR1 and CDR2 from the germline V gene are SQVTM and ANQGSEA. The CDR3 covers 13 residues. Trimming removed 7 bases at V and 4 bases at J, with 16 bases between. Here the CDR3 DNA reads TGCAGCGCATCGACAGGAGAAGGCACTGAAGCTTTCTTT. Its translation is CSASTGEGTEAFF.

This clonotype was counted at least ten times. J is TRBJ1-5 and V is TRBV12-3 or TRBV12-4; 7 bases are shared with TRBD1. This CDR3 region has 13 residues. V gave up 5 bases and J gave up 8 bases; unmatched junction bases: 6. For the CDR3, the DNA is TGTGCCAGCAGTACAACGACAGGGAAGCCCCAGCATTTT. Protein product: CASSTTTGKPQHF.

The chain couples TRBV4-3 to TRBJ2-7; TRBD2 might be the D (5 bases). Germline lookup yields CDR1 LGHNA and CDR2 YSLEER. This CDR3 is built from 15 residues. V lost 0 bases and J lost 0, with 9 bases in between. CDR3 sequence: CASSQDPRASYEQYF. CDR3 in DNA: TGCGCCAGCAGCCAAGATCCGCGGGCCTCCTACGAGCAGTACTTC.

Only a few counts were recorded for this clonotype. The chain employs TRBV20-1 and TRBJ1-1; D uncertain. Germline loops: CDR1 DFQATT, CDR2 SNEGSKA (reference sequence). This CDR3 region has 11 residues. V lost 8 bases, J lost 10 bases, and 17 bases lay in between. CDR3 nucleotide sequence: TGCAGTCCTCCTAAACTAGGGCGAGCTTTCTTT. Encoded protein: CSPPKLGRAFF.

This clonotype has ten or more counts. The chain recombines TRBV12-3 or TRBV12-4 with TRBJ1-1, with D tentatively TRBD1 (5 bases). Trimming took off 7 bases at V and 2 bases at J, with 14 bases between the two ends. The CDR3 extends over 14 amino acids. The CDR3 DNA follows: TGTGCCAGCATCTCTACGGGGCTTAACACTGAAGCTTTCTTT. Protein product: CASISTGLNTEAFF.

V usage is TRBV20-1 and J usage is TRBJ2-7; no firm D call. The CDR3 totals 17 residues. Germline loops: CDR1 DFQATT, CDR2 SNEGSKA (reference sequence). V was clipped by 1 base and J by 0 bases, with 19 bases between them. CDR3 coding DNA: TGCAGTGCTAGAGTGTGGTCTCGGCGGCACAACTCCTACGAGCAGTACTTC. Translated, it gives CSARVWSRRHNSYEQYF.

This clonotype appeared a few times. The chain uses TRBV4-3 and TRBJ2-4; tentatively, D is TRBD2 (7 bases). V lost 1 base and J 0 bases, leaving 16 bases between the germline ends. This CDR3 is built from 18 residues. From germline, CDR1 is LGHNA and CDR2 YSLEER. The CDR3 coding sequence is TGCGCCAGCAGCCAAGGGGGGGGGGCGCGACCAGCCAAAAACATTCAGTACTTC. This gives the protein CASSQGGGARPAKNIQYF.

The chain has TRBV5-5 and TRBJ2-7; 9 bases match TRBD2. V lost 7 bases to trimming and J lost 7 bases; unmatched junction nucleotides: 12. This CDR3 has 14 residues. CDR1 and CDR2 (germline): SGHKS, YYEKEE (reference sequence). The CDR3 region has the DNA TGTGCCAGCCGTAGCGGGAGAGGTCCGTGGGAGCAGTACTTC. Translated, it gives CASRSGRGPWEQYF.

This clonotype was counted many times. The genes are TRBV11-2 and TRBJ2-5; 11 bases map to TRBD2. This CDR3 has 16 amino acids. The ends lost 5 bases at V and 6 bases at J; junction bases unmatched: 11. CDR1 is SGHAT and CDR2 is FQNNGV in the germline V gene. DNA for the CDR3: TGTGCCAGCAGCCCACAGACTAGCGGGATAGGGAAGACCCAGTACTTC. Translated: CASSPQTSGIGKTQYF.

This clonotype was counted ten times or more. The chain joins TRBV7-2 to TRBJ1-1; no reliable D call. V lost 8 bases and J 1 base, leaving 11 bases between the germline ends. The CDR3 is 13 amino acids. Germline V lookup: CDR1 SGHTA, CDR2 FQGNSA. Here the CDR3 reads CASGARTNTEAFF. The CDR3 DNA sequence: TGTGCCAGCGGCGCCCGGACGAACACTGAAGCTTTCTTT. Full variable domain (remainder filled in from reference TRBV7-2 and TRBJ1-1): GAGVSQSPSNKVTEKGKDVELRCDPISGHTALYWYRQSLGQGLEFLIYFQGNSAPDKSGLPSDRFSAERTGGSVSTLTIQRTQQEDSAVYLCASGARTNTEAFFGQGTRLTVV.

This clonotype came up many times. The chain couples TRBV5-1 to TRBJ2-1; 7 bases match TRBD2. The CDR3 is made up of 15 amino acids. From germline, CDR1 is SGHRS and CDR2 YFSETQ. J lost 0 bases, V lost 6 bases, and 6 bases had no gene match. The CDR3 protein is CASNLAESSYNEQFF. In DNA, the CDR3 is TGCGCCAGCAATCTAGCGGAGAGCTCCTACAATGAGCAGTTCTTC.

This clonotype occurred many times. CDR3 sequence (DNA): TGTGCCAGCAGCTTGGTTGCTAGCGGGTACCAAGAGACCCAGTACTTC. Translation: CASSLVASGYQETQYF. The V call is TRBV5-5, the J call TRBJ2-5, with 8 bases matching TRBD2. CDR3 length equals 16 residues. The V and J ends lost 0 bases and 0 bases, in that order; junction bases with no gene match: 4. Germline CDR1 SGHKS, CDR2 YYEKEE (reference sequence).

The V and J genes are TRBV12-3 or TRBV12-4 and TRBJ2-5; D not resolved. The ends were cut back, 6 bases at V and 9 bases at J, with 14 bases in the middle. This CDR3 is built from 12 residues. The chain's CDR3 is CASRPGGIAQYF. The DNA for the CDR3 is TGTGCCAGCAGACCCGGTGGGATTGCCCAGTACTTC.

The chain is built from TRBV7-8 and TRBJ2-5; 7 positions agree with TRBD2. J lost 2 bases, V lost 7 bases, and 4 bases had no gene match. The CDR3 is made up of 13 amino acids. The V gene's germline CDR1 is SGHVS and CDR2 FQNEAQ. The CDR3 region has the DNA TGTGCCAGCATCCTGCGGGGGCAAGAGACCCAGTACTTC. Amino acids: CASILRGQETQYF.

The rearrangement joins TRBV5-1 to TRBJ1-1; tentatively, D is TRBD1 (6 bases). Germline loops: CDR1 SGHRS, CDR2 YFSETQ. This CDR3 spans 14 amino acids. With 4 bases removed from V and 2 bases from J, the gap between germline ends came to 12 bases. CDR3 bases: TGCGCCAGCAGCCCCAGGGGAGACAACACTGAAGCTTTCTTT. It yields the protein CASSPRGDNTEAFF.

In its sample, this clonotype was seen many times. V is TRBV6-5 and J is TRBJ1-2, with D maybe TRBD1 (6 bases). This CDR3 has 12 amino acids. The V gene's germline CDR1 is MNHEY and CDR2 SVGAGI. V was trimmed by 2 bases and J by 8 bases, leaving 9 bases between them. The CDR3 reads CASSYAGAGYTF. The DNA for the CDR3 is TGTGCCAGCAGTTACGCAGGGGCCGGCTACACCTTC.

This clonotype has at least ten counts. The genes are TRBV4-2 and TRBJ1-4; 9 nucleotides match TRBD1. CDR3 length equals 15 residues. Germline V CDR1 and CDR2: LGHNA, YNFKEQ. The V and J ends lost 2 bases and 7 bases, in that order; junction bases with no gene match: 5. CDR3 sequence (DNA): TGTGCCAGCAGCCAAACAGGGGGCGTCGGTGAAAAACTGTTTTTT. It translates to CASSQTGGVGEKLFF.

This clonotype was observed at least ten times. V is TRBV15 and J is TRBJ2-7; TRBD1 agrees at 8 bases. This CDR3 spans 16 amino acids. V lost 5 bases and J lost 2; bases outside the gene matches: 11. Germline values: CDR1 LNHNV, CDR2 YYDKDF (reference sequence). The CDR3: CATSRRRQTGAYEQYF. CDR3 DNA sequence: TGTGCCACCAGCCGCCGACGTCAGACAGGGGCCTACGAGCAGTACTTC.